Below are 5 T cell receptor beta chains sequenced from a single sample in a study of shared clonotypes between healthy human individuals. Sequenced by immunoSEQ multiplex PCR; TCRdb stores in-frame clones only, minus some. The profile covers about 1 million clones, with 60% to 80% appearing a single time and approximately 1.5% taken by the ten largest. The sample comprised memory CD4+ T cells sorted from blood. Documented subset: CD45RA-negative fraction. The source of these receptors is a man aged 18 to 29 in good health.

The chain recombines TRBV14 with TRBJ1-3; 7 bases agree with TRBD1. The CDR3 sequence is 12 residues long. The germline V gene has CDR1 SGHDN and CDR2 FVKESK. After removal of 0 bases from V and 12 bases from J, the junction contained 2 bases not matched to a gene. CDR3 sequence (DNA): TGTGCCAGCAGCCAAGACGGGACAGTCATATATTTT. Residues: CASSQDGTVIYF.

Details on this clone: Other nucleotide sequences from this sample produce the same CDR3. This chain uses TRBV30 with TRBJ2-2; D gene uncertain. Germline V gives CDR1 GTSNPN, CDR2 SVGIG (reference sequence). Trimming removed 2 bases at V and 5 bases at J, with 9 bases between. This CDR3 contains 13 residues. Written as DNA, the CDR3 is TGTGCCTGGAGTCCACAGAATACCGGGGAGCTGTTTTTT. Translated: CAWSPQNTGELFF.

V is TRBV14 and J is TRBJ1-2; D is uncertain. The CDR3 has 16 amino acids. Germline loops: CDR1 SGHDN, CDR2 FVKESK. V lost 6 bases and J 0 bases, leaving 17 bases between the germline ends. CDR3 nucleotide sequence: TGTGCCAGCAGTTCGAAACTGGATGCACCTAACTATGGCTACACCTTC. It codes for CASSSKLDAPNYGYTF. Full variable domain (remainder filled in from reference TRBV14 and TRBJ1-2): EAGVTQFPSHSVIEKGQTVTLRCDPISGHDNLYWYRRVMGKEIKFLLHFVKESKQDESGMPNNRFLAERTGGTYSTLKVQPAELEDSGVYFCASSSKLDAPNYGYTFGSGTRLTVV.

This clone was detected only once. The CDR3 bases are TGTGCCAGCAGTCCAAATTCGGAATATGGCTACACCTTC. This codes for CASSPNSEYGYTF. V usage is TRBV27 and J usage is TRBJ1-2; no clear D. Germline V gives CDR1 MNHEY, CDR2 SMNVEV (reference sequence). V was clipped by 5 bases and J by 5 bases, with 12 bases between them. This CDR3 region has 13 residues.

The chain combines TRBV6-1 with TRBJ1-2; 8 nucleotides match TRBD1. J lost 4 bases, V lost 7 bases, and 8 bases had no gene match. CDR1 is MNHNS, CDR2 SASEGT, per germline. CDR3 size: 14 residues. DNA for the CDR3: TGTGCCAGCACTACAGGGGGTGGGCCCTATGGCTACACCTTC. The encoded protein is CASTTGGGPYGYTF.